This TCR beta chain was recorded in a study of blood T cell repertoires in COVID-19 (dated by TCRdb to 2020 to 2021). For the study in its entirety: The collaborator samples originated in the United States, Italy and Spain and spanned the acute and convalescent phases of COVID-19. The material from the prospective study consisted of cDNA or gDNA derived from T cells, B-cell-depleted T cells, or PBMCs. The dataset comprised deeply sampled blood TCRbeta repertoires from subjects exposed to, actively infected with, or recovered from COVID-19. The repertoires were released in a freely available public database intended as a resource for research on the immune response to SARS-CoV-2. The samples were drawn from the first 160 participants of the ongoing ImmuneRACE study and from 950 to 1,500 subjects provided by 6 global collaborators. The sample metadata nearly always contained a de-identified subject ID, COVID-19 status, age in years and sex. Where HLA class I and class II types were available, the types were taken from metadata supplied by the sample provider, not from assay-based typing. On the study overall, not on this receptor specifically: The amount of clinical and demographic metadata varied by source and participant and was provided uncurated.

TCRbeta CDR3 regions were amplified from genomic DNA using the immunoSEQ Assay, a bias-controlled multiplex PCR. The authors' pipeline ran thus. The number of nucleated cells in each sample was estimated from the amplification of reference gene primers within the assay. Sequence reads were collapsed and filtered to measure the absolute abundance of every unique TCRbeta CDR3 rearrangement. For each sample, productive Simpson clonality was calculated by taking the square root of Simpson's diversity index across productive rearrangements. This is the immuneACCESS table as TCRdb keeps it, with only in-frame sequences that have V and J called. A part of the clones is gone; compared with another copy, unresolved V genes explain less than half, and the rest is unexplained. The V and J calls and clone size were taken over from that table, and D and trimming were inferred from the DNA. The sample profile shows 160,000 or so clones; approximately 82% of them were found once. The ten largest clones add up to approximately 9.4% of the sample.

V loses 7 bases at its end and J loses 4 bases; junction bases beyond the gene matches: 7. The CDR3 goes from the cysteine to the phenylalanine over 14 residues. Here the CDR3 DNA is all that survives: 42 bases in frame from base 1. The germline V gene specifies MNHEY as CDR1 and SVGAGI as CDR2. Each collaborating institution followed its own protocols to collect whole blood in K2EDTA tubes. For TCRbeta analysis, collaborator samples were shipped as frozen whole blood, as isolated PBMCs, or as DNA extracted from either sample type. On this clone: It lacks a known antigen. No clone much larger than this one lies a single base away; base qualities are absent.

This sequence was found in a woman aged 45 to 65 with acute or convalescent COVID-19. What was sequenced was peripheral blood. This sequence uses TRBV6-5 and TRBJ2-3, and TRBD1 matches 8 of the central bases. The nucleotide sequence is given as TGTGCCAGCACGGCAGGGGGCATTGCAGATACGCAGTATTTT. Its protein product is CASTAGGIADTQYF.